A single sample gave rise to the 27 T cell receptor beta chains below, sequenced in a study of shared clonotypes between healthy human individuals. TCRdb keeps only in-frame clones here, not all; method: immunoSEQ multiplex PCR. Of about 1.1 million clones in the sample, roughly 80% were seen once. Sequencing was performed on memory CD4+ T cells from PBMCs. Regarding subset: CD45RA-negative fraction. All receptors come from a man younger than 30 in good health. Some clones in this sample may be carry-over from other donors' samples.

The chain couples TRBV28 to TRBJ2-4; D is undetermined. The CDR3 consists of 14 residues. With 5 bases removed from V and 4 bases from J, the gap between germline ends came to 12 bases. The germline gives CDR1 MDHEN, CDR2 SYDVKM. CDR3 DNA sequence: TGTGCCAGCAGTCCACACAGTGGTAAAAACATTCAGTACTTC. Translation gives CASSPHSGKNIQYF.

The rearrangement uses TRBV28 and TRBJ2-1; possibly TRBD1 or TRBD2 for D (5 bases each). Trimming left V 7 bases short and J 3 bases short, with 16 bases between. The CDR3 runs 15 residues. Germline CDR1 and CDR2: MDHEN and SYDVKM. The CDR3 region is CASTNHGGYYNEQFF. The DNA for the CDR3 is TGTGCCAGCACCAACCATGGGGGTTACTACAATGAGCAGTTCTTC.

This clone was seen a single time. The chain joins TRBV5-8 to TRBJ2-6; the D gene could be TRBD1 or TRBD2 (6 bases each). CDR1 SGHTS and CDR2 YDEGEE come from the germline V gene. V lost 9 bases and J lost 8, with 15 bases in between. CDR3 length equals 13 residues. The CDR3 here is CATSIGGSNVLTF. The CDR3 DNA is TGTGCCACCTCAATAGGGGGGTCCAACGTCCTGACTTTC.

The CDR3 reads CASSLDVHEQYF. The DNA of the CDR3 is TGTGCCAGCAGCTTGGACGTACACGAGCAGTACTTC. V and J are TRBV5-6 and TRBJ2-7; unclear D gene. The CDR3 has 12 amino acids. Trimming removed 0 bases from V and 5 bases from J, with 6 bases in between. The germline gives CDR1 SGHDT, CDR2 YYEEEE.

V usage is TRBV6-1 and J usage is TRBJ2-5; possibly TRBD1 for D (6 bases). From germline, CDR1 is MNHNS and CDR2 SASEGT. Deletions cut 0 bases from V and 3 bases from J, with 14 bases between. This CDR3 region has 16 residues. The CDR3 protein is CASSEATGRWEETQYF. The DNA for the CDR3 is TGTGCCAGCAGTGAAGCGACAGGACGTTGGGAAGAGACCCAGTACTTC.

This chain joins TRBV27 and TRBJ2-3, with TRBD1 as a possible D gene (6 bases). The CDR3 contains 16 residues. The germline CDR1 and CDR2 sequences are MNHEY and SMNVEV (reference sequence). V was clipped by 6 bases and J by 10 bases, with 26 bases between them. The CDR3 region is CASRNLQTGWGKPQYF. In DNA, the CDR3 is TGTGCCAGCAGAAATTTACAGACAGGTTGGGGGAAGCCGCAGTATTTT.

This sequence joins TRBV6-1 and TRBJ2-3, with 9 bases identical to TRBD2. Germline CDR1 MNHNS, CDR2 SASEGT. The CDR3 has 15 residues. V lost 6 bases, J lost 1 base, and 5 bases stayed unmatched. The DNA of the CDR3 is TGTGCCAGCAGCGTGCAGCGGGAGGGCACAGATACGCAGTATTTT. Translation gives CASSVQREGTDTQYF.

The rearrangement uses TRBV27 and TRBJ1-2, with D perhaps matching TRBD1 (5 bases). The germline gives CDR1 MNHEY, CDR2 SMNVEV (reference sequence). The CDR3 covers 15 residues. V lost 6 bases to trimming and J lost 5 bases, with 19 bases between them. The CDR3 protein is CASSMGPPGSYGYTF. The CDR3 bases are TGTGCCAGCAGCATGGGACCCCCGGGATCATATGGCTACACCTTC.

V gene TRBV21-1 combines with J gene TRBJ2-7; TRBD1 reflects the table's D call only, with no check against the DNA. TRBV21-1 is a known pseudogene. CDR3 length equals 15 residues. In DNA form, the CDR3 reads TGTGCCAGCAGCAAAGCGCAGTGTTCTGGTTACGAGCAGTACTTC. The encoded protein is CASSKAQCSGYEQYF.

CDR3 bases: TGTGCCAGCAGCGTAGACAGAACCTCCTACGAGCAGTACTTC. Protein sequence: CASSVDRTSYEQYF. The V call is TRBV9, the J call TRBJ2-7; D remains unclear. Germline V gene lookup returns CDR1 SGDLS and CDR2 YYNGEE. The CDR3 extends over 14 amino acids. Trimming cost V 0 bases and J 0 bases, with 7 bases left between them.

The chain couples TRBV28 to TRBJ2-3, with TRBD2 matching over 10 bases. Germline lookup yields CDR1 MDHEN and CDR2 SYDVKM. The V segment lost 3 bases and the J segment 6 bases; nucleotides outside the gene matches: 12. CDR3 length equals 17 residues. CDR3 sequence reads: CASSFLLAGALGDTQYF. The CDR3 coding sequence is TGTGCCAGCAGTTTTCTCCTAGCGGGAGCCCTGGGGGATACGCAGTATTTT.

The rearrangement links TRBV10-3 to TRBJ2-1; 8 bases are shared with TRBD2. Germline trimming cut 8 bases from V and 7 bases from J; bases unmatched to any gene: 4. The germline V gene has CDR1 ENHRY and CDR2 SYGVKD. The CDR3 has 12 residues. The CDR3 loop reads CAISRGGNEQFF. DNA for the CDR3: TGTGCCATCTCCCGCGGGGGGAATGAGCAGTTCTTC.

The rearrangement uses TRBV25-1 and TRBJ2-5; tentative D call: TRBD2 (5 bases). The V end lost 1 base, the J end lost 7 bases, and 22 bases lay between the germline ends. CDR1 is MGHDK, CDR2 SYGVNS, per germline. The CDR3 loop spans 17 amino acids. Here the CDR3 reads CASSESLSPGGLRTQYF. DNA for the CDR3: TGTGCCAGCAGTGAATCGTTATCTCCGGGCGGGCTTCGGACCCAGTACTTC.

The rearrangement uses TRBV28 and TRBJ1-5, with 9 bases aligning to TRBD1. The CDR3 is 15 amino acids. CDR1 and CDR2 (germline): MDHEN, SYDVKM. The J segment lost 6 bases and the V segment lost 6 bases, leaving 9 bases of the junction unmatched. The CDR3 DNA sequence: TGTGCCAGCAGGGGGGGACAGGGTCCTCTTCAGCCCCAGCATTTT. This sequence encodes CASRGGQGPLQPQHF.

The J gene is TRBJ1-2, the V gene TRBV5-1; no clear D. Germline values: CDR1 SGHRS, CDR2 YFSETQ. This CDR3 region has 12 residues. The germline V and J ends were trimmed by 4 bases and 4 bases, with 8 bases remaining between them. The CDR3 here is CASSQDGYGYTF. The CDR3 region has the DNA TGCGCCAGCAGCCAGGACGGCTATGGCTACACCTTC.

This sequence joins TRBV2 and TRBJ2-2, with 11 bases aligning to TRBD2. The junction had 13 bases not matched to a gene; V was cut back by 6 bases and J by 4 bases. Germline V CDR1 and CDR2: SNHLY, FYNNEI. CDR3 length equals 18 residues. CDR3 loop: CASSRGLAGPLATGELFF. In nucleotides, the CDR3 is TGTGCCAGCAGCCGAGGACTAGCGGGCCCTCTTGCCACCGGGGAGCTGTTTTTT.

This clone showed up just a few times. CDR3 bases: TGTGCCAGCAGTTCCCCTGGCCGGCTGTTCACCTCGATGGAGCAGTACTTC. Translating gives CASSSPGRLFTSMEQYF. The V call is TRBV27, the J call TRBJ2-7; D uncertain. Germline V gives CDR1 MNHEY, CDR2 SMNVEV (reference sequence). The CDR3 runs to 17 residues. The ends were cut back, 4 bases at V and 7 bases at J, with 26 bases in the middle.

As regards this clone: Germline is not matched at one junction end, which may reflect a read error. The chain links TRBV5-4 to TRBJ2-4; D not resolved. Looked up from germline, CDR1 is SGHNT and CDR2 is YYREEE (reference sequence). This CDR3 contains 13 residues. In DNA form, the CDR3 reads TGTGCCAGCAGCGCGTTCGACTCCCCCCGTCAGGACTTC. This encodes CASSAFDSPRQDF.

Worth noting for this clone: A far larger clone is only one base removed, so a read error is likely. The chain's CDR3 is CASSRQEQETQYF. CDR3 in DNA: TGTGCCAGCAGCCGACAGGAGCAAGAGACCCAGTACTTC. The chain employs TRBV7-7 and TRBJ2-5; perhaps TRBD1 as D (6 bases). Germline V gives CDR1 SSHAT, CDR2 FNYEAQ (reference sequence). The CDR3 runs 13 residues. The germline V and J ends were trimmed by 5 bases and 2 bases, with 9 bases remaining between them.

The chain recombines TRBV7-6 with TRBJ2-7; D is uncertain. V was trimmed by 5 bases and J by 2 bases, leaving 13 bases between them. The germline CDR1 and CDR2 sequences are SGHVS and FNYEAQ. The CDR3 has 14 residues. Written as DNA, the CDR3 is TGTGCCAGCAGCCCCCGGACGGAAGCCTACGAGCAGTACTTC. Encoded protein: CASSPRTEAYEQYF.

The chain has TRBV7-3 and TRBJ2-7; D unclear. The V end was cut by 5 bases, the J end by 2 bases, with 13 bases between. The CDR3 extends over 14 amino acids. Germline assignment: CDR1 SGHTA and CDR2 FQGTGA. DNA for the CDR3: TGTGCCAGCAGCCCTCAACCTGGCACCTACGAGCAGTACTTC. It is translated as CASSPQPGTYEQYF.

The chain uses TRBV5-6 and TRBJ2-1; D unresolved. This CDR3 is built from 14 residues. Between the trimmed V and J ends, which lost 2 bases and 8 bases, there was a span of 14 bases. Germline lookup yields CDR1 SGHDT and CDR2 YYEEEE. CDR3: CASSFLGRRDEQFF. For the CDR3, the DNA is TGTGCCAGCAGCTTTCTAGGCAGGAGAGATGAGCAGTTCTTC.

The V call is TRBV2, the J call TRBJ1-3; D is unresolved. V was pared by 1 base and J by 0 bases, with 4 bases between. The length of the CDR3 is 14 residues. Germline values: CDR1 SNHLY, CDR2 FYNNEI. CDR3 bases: TGTGCCAGCAGTGAAGGGAGCTCTGGAAACACCATATATTTT. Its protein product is CASSEGSSGNTIYF.

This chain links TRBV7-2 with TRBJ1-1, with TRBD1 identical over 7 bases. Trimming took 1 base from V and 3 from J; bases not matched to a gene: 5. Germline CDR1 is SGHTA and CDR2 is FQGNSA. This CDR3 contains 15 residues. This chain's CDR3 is CASSLVQGFDTEAFF. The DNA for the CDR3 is TGTGCCAGCAGCTTAGTACAGGGGTTTGACACTGAAGCTTTCTTT.

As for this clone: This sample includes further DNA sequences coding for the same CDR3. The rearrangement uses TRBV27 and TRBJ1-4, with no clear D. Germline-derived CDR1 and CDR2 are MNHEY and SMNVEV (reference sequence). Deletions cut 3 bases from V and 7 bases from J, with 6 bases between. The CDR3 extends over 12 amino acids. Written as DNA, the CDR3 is TGTGCCAGCAGTTTTTTGGGTGAAAAACTGTTTTTT. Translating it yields CASSFLGEKLFF.

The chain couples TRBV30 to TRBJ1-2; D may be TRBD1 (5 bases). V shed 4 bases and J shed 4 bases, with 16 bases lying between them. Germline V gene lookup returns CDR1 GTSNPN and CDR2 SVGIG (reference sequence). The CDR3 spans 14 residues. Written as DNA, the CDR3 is TGTGCCTGGAACTCCAGGGCGCTACGCTATGGCTACACCTTC. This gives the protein CAWNSRALRYGYTF.

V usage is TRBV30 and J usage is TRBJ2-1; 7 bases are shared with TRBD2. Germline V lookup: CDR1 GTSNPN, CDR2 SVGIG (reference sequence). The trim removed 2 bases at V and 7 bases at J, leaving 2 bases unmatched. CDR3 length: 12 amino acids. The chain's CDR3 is CAWSSGKNEQFF. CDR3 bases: TGTGCCTGGAGTAGCGGGAAGAATGAGCAGTTCTTC.